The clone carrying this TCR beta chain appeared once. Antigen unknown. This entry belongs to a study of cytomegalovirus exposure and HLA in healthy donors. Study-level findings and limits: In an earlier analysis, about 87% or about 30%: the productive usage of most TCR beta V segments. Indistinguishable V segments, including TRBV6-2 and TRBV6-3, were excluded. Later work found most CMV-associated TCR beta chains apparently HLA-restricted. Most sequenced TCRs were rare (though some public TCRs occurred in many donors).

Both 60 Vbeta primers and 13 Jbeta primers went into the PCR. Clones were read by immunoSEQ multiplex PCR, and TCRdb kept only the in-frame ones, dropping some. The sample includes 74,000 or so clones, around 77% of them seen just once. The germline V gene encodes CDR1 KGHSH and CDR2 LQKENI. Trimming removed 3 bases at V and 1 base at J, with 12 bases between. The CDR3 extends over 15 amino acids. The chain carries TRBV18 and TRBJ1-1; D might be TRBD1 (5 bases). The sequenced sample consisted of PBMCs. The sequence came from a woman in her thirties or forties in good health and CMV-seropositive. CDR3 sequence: CASSPTRTTNTEAFF. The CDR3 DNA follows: TGTGCCAGCTCACCTACGCGGACAACGAACACTGAAGCTTTCTTT.